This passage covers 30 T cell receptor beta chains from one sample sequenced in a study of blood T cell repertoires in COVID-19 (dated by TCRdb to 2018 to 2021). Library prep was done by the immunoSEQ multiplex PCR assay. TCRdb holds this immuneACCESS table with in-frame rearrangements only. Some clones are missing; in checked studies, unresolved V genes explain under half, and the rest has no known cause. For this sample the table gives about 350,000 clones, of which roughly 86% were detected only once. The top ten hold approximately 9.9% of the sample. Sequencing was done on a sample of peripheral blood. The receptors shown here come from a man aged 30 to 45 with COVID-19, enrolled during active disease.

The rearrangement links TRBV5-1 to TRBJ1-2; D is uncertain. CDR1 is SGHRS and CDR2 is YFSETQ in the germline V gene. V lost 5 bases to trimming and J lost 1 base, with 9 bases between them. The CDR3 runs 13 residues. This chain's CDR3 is CASRREDNYGYTF. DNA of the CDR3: TGCGCCAGCAGGAGGGAGGATAACTATGGCTACACCTTC. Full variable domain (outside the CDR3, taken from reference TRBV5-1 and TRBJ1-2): KAGVTQTPRYLIKTRGQQVTLSCSPISGHRSVSWYQQTPGQGLQFLFEYFSETQRNKGNFPGRFSGRQFSNSRSEMNVSTLELGDSALYLCASRREDNYGYTFGSGTRLTVV.

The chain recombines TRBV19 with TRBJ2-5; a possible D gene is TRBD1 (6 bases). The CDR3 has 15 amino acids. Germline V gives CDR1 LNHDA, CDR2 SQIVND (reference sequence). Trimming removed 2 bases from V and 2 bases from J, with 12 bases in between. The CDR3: CASSIWAGDQETQYF. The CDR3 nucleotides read TGTGCCAGTAGTATATGGGCAGGGGATCAAGAGACCCAGTACTTC.

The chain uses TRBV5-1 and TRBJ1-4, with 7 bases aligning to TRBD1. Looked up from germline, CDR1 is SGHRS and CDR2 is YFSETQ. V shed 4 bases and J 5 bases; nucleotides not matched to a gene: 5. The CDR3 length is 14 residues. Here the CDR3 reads CASSGGTENEKLFF. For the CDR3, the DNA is TGCGCCAGCAGCGGCGGGACAGAGAATGAAAAACTGTTTTTT. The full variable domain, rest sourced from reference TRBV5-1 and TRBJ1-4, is KAGVTQTPRYLIKTRGQQVTLSCSPISGHRSVSWYQQTPGQGLQFLFEYFSETQRNKGNFPGRFSGRQFSNSRSEMNVSTLELGDSALYLCASSGGTENEKLFFGSGTQLSVL.

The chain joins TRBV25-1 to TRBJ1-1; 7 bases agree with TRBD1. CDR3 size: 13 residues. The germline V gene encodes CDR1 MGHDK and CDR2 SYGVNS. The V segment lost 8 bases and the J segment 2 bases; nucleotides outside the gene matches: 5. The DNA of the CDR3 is TGTGCCAGCCGGGGACAGTCTAACACTGAAGCTTTCTTT. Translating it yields CASRGQSNTEAFF.

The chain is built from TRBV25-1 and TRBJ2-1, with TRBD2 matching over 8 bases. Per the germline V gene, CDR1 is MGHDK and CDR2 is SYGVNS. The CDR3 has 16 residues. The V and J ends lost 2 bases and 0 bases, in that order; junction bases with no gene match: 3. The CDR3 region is CASSETGTSSYNEQFF. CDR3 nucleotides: TGTGCCAGCAGTGAAACCGGGACTAGCTCCTACAATGAGCAGTTCTTC.

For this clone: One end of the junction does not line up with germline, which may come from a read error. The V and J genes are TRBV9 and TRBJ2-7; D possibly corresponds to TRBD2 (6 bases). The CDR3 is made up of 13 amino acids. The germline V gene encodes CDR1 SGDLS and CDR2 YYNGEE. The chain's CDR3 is CASSVGETASVNF. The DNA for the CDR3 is TGTGCCAGCAGCGTAGGGGAAACGGCTAGCGTGAACTTC.

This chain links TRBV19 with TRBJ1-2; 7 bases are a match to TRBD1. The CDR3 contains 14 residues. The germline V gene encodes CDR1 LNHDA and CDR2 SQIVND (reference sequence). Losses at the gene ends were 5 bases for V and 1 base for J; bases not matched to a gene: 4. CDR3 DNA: TGTGCCAGTAGTGGGACAGAACGTAACTATGGCTACACCTTC. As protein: CASSGTERNYGYTF.

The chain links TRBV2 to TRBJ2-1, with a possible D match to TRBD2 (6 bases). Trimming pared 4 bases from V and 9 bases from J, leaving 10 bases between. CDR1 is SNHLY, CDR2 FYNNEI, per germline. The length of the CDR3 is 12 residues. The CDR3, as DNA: TGTGCCAGCAGTGGGGGGGTAGGTGAGCAGTTCTTC. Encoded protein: CASSGGVGEQFF.

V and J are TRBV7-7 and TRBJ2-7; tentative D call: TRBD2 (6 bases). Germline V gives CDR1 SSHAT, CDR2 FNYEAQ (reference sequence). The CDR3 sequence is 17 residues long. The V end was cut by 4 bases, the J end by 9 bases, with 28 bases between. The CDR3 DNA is TGTGCCAGCAGCTCCCCCATATCCGGGACTGTTTACGACCGGCAGTACTTC. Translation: CASSSPISGTVYDRQYF.

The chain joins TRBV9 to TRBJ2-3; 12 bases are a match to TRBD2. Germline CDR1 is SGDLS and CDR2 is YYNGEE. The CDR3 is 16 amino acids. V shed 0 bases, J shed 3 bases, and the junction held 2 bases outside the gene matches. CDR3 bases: TGTGCCAGCAGCGTAGGACTAGCGGGAGAAACAGATACGCAGTATTTT. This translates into CASSVGLAGETDTQYF.

CDR3 sequence: CASSVDGGGTSAYEQYF. The CDR3 DNA is TGTGCCAGCAGCGTAGACGGAGGGGGGACTAGCGCCTACGAGCAGTACTTC. The rearrangement uses TRBV9 and TRBJ2-7; 10 bases match TRBD2. The V and J ends lost 0 bases and 2 bases, in that order; junction bases with no gene match: 8. Germline CDR1 is SGDLS and CDR2 is YYNGEE. This CDR3 contains 17 residues.

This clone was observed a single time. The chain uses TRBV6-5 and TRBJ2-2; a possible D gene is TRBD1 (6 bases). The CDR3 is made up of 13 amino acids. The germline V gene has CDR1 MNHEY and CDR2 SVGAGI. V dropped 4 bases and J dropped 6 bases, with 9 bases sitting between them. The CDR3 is CASSSTGPGELFF. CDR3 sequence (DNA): TGTGCCAGCAGTTCTACAGGGCCCGGGGAGCTGTTTTTT.

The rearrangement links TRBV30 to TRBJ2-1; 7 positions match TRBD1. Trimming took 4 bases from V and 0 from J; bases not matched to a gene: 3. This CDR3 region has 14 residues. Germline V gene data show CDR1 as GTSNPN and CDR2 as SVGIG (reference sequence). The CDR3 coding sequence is TGTGCCTGGACATCAGGGGGCTCCTACAATGAGCAGTTCTTC. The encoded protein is CAWTSGGSYNEQFF. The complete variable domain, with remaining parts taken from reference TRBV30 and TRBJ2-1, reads SQTIHQWPATLVQPVGSPLSLECTVEGTSNPNLYWYRQAAGRGLQLLFYSVGIGQISSEVPQNLSASRPQDRQFILSSKKLLLSDSGFYLCAWTSGGSYNEQFFGPGTRLTVL.

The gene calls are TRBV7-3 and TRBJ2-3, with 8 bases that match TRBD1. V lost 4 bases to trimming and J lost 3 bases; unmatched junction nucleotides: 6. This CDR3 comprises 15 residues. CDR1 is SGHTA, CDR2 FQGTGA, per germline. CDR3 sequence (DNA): TGTGCCAGCAGCTCCAGGGGGCGAATAACAGATACGCAGTATTTT. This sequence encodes CASSSRGRITDTQYF.

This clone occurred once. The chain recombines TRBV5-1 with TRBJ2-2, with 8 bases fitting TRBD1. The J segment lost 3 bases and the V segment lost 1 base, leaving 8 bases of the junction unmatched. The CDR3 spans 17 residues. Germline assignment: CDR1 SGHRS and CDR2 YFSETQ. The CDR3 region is CASSLPGGLIHTGELFF. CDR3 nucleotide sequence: TGCGCCAGCAGCTTGCCAGGGGGCCTAATTCACACCGGGGAGCTGTTTTTT.

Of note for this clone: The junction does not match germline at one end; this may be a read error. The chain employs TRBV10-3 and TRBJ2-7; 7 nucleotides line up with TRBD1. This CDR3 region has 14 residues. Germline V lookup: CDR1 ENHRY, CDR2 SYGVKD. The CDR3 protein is CAISGDSSSYEQYF. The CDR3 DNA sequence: TGTGCCATAAGTGGGGACAGTAGCTCCTACGAGCAGTACTTC.

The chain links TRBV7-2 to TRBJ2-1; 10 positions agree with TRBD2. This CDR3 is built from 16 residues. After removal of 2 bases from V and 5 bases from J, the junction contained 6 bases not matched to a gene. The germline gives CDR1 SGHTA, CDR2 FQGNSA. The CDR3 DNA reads TGTGCCAGCAGCTTAACTAGCGGGAAGTCTAACAATGAGCAGTTCTTC. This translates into CASSLTSGKSNNEQFF.

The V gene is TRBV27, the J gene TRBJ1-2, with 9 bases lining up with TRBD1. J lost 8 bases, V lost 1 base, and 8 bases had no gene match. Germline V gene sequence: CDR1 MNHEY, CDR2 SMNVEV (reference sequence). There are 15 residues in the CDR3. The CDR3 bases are TGTGCCAGCAGTTTATTAAGGGGACAGGGCGGGGGCTACACCTTC. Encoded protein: CASSLLRGQGGGYTF.

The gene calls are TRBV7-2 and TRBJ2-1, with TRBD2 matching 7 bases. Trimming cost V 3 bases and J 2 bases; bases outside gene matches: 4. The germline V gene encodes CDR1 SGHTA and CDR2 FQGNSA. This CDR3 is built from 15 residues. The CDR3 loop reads CASSFGLAAYNEQFF. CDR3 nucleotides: TGTGCCAGCAGCTTTGGCCTAGCGGCCTACAATGAGCAGTTCTTC.

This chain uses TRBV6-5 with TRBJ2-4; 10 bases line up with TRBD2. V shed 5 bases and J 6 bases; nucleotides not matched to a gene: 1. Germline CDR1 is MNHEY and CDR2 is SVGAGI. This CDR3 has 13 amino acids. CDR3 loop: CASSRTSGNIQYF. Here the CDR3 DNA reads TGTGCCAGCAGTCGGACTAGCGGAAACATTCAGTACTTC.

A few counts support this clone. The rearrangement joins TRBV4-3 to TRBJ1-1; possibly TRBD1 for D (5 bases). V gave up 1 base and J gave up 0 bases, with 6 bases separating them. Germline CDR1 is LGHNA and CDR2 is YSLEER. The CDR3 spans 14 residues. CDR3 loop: CASSQGTLNTEAFF. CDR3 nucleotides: TGCGCCAGCAGCCAAGGGACATTGAACACTGAAGCTTTCTTT.

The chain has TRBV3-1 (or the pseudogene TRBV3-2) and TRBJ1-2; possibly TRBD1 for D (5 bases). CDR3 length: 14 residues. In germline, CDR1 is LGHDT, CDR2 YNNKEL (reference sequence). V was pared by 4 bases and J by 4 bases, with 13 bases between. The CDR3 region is CASSPEGGGYGYTF. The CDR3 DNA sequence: TGTGCCAGCAGCCCCGAGGGCGGGGGCTATGGCTACACCTTC.

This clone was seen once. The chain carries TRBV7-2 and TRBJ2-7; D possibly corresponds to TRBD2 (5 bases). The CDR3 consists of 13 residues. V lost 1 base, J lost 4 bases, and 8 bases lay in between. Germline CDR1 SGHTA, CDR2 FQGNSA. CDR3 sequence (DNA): TGTGCCAGCAGCTTAGGCTCGGGATACGAGCAGTACTTC. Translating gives CASSLGSGYEQYF.

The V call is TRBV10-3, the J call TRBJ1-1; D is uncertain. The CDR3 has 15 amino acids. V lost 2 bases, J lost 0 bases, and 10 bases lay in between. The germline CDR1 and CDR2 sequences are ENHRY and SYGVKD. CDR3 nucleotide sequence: TGTGCCATCAGTGAGATCACGGGAATGAACACTGAAGCTTTCTTT. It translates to CAISEITGMNTEAFF.

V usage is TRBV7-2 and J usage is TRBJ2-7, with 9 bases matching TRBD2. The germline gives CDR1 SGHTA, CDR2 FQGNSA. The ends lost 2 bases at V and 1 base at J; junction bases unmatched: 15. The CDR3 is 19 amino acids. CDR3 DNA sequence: TGTGCCAGCAGCTTATGGGGCTTACGCGGGGGGGCTTCTTCCTACGAGCAGTACTTC. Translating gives CASSLWGLRGGASSYEQYF. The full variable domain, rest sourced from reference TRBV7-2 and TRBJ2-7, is GAGVSQSPSNKVTEKGKDVELRCDPISGHTALYWYRQSLGQGLEFLIYFQGNSAPDKSGLPSDRFSAERTGGSVSTLTIQRTQQEDSAVYLCASSLWGLRGGASSYEQYFGPGTRLTVT.

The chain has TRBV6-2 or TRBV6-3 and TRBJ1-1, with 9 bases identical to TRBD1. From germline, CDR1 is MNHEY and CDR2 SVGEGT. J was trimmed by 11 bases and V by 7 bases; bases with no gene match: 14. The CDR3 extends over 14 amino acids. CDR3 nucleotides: TGTGCCAGCACCCCCATTGGACAGGGGCGATCGGCTTTCTTT. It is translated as CASTPIGQGRSAFF.

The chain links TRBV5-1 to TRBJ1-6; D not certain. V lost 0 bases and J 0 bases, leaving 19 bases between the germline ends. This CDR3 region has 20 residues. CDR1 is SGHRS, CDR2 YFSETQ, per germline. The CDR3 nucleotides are TGCGCCAGCAGCTTGGCCGGGGTAGGAGGCTCCAGCTCCTATAATTCACCCCTCCACTTT. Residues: CASSLAGVGGSSSYNSPLHF.

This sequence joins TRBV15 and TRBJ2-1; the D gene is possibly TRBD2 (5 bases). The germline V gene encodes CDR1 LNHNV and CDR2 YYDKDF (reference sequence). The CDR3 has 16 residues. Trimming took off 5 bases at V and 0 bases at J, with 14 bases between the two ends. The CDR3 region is CATSAYSGSSYNEQFF. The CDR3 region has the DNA TGTGCCACCAGCGCCTACTCGGGGAGCTCCTACAATGAGCAGTTCTTC.

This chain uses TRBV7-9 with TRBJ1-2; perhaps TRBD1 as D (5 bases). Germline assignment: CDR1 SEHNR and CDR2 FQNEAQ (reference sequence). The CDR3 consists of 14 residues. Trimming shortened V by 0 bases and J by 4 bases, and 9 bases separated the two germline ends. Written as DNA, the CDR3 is TGTGCCAGCAGCTTAGCGCAGGGTCCCTATGGCTACACCTTC. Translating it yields CASSLAQGPYGYTF.

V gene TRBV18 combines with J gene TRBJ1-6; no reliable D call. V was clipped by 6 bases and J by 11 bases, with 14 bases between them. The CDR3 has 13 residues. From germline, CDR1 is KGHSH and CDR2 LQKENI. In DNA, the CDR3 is TGTGCCAGCTCGTCCGGGGATCGCCCACCCCTCCACTTT. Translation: CASSSGDRPPLHF.